This T cell receptor (beta chain) came from a study of T cell repertoires in cytomegalovirus infection. Study-level information: Shared public TCR beta signatures pointed to both CMV infection and a matching HLA type.

Findings of the study overall: Clonotype analysis showed dominance of the ex vivo response by HLA-C-restricted CMV-specific TCR beta clonotypes. Carriers of CMV plus the relevant HLA were identified by cumulative public TCR beta family frequency.

CDR1 is SGHNT, CDR2 YYREEE, per germline (reference sequence). CDR3 length: 15 amino acids. Germline trimming cut 3 bases from V and 5 bases from J; bases unmatched to any gene: 10. This clonotype has only a few counts. As yet, its antigen is unknown. TCRdb analysed the reads with MiXCR anew, one entry per CDR3 protein. Of around 740,000 distinct CDR3 sequences listed, approximately 34% were seen once; the top ten hold more than 2.5%. Source material: PBMCs. V is TRBV5-4 and J is TRBJ2-7; 8 bases map to TRBD1. This TCR was recovered from a human donor in good health (CMV status not recorded). Some clones in this sample may be carry-over from other donors' samples. CDR3 in DNA: TGTGCCAGCAGCTCATCCGGGGACAGGAACGACGAGCAGTACTTC. It specifies CASSSSGDRNDEQYF.